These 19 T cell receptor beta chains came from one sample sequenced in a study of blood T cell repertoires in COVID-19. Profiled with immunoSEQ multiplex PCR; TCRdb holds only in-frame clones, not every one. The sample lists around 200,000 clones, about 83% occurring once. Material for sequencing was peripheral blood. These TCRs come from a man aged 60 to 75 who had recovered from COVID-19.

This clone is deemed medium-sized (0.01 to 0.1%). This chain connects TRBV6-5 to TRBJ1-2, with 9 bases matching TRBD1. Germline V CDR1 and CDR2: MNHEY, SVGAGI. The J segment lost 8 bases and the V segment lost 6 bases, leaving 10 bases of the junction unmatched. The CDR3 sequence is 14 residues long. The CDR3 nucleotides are TGTGCCAGCAGGACAGGGGGATTGGAATTGGGCTACACCTTC. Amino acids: CASRTGGLELGYTF.

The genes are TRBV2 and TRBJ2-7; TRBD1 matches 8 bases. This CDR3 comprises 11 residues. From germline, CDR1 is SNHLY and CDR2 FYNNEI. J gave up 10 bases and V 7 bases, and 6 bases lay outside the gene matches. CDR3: CASTLDRDQYF. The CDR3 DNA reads TGTGCCAGCACGTTGGACAGGGATCAGTACTTC.

The chain's CDR3 is CASAVGNQPQHF. The CDR3 DNA follows: TGTGCCAGCGCGGTCGGTAATCAGCCCCAGCATTTT. V and J are TRBV18 and TRBJ1-5; D unclear. This CDR3 region has 12 residues. V lost 8 bases and J lost 4, with 9 bases in between. Germline V gene lookup returns CDR1 KGHSH and CDR2 LQKENI.

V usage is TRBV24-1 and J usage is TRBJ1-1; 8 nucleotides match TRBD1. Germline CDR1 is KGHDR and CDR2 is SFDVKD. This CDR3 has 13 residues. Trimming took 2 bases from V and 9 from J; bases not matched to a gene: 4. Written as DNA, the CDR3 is TGTGCCACCAGTGATTATACAGGGGGTAAAGCTTTCTTT. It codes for CATSDYTGGKAFF.

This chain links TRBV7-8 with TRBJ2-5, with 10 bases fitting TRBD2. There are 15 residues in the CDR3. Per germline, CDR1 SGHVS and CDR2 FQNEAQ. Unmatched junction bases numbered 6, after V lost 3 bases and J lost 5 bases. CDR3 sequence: CASSFLAGGEETQYF. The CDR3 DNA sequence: TGTGCCAGCAGCTTCTTAGCGGGGGGCGAGGAGACCCAGTACTTC.

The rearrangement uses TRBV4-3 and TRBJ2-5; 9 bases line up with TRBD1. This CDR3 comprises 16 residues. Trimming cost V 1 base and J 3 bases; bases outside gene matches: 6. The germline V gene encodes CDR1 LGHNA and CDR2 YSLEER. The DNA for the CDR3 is TGCGCCAGCAGCCAAGTTCTGGGGACAGGGAAAGAGACCCAGTACTTC. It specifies CASSQVLGTGKETQYF.

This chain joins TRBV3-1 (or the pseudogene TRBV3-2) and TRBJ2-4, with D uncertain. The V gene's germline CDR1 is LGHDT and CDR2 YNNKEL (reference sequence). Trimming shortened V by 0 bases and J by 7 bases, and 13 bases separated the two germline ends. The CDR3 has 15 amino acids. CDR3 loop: CASSQDLALGNIQYF. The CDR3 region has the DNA TGTGCCAGCAGCCAAGATCTGGCGCTCGGGAACATTCAGTACTTC.

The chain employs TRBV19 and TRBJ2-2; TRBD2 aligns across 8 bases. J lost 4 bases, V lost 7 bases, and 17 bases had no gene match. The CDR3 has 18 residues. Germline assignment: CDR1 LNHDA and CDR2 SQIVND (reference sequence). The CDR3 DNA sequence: TGTGCCAGTACAATCCGGCCGGGACTAGGGTCAGGCACCGGGGAGCTGTTTTTT. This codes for CASTIRPGLGSGTGELFF.

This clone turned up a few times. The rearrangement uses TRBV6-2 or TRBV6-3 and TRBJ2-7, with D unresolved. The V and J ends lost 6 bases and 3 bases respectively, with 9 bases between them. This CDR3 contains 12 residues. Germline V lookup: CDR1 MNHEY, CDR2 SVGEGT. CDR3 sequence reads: CASSLSGYEQYF. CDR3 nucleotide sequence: TGTGCCAGCAGCCTTTCAGGCTACGAGCAGTACTTC.

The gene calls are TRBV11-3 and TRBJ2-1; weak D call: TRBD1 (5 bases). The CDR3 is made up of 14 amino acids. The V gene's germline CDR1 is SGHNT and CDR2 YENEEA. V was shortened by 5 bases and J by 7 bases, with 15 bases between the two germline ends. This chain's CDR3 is CASSPSRGQNEQFF. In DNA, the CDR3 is TGTGCCAGCAGCCCTTCTAGGGGCCAGAATGAGCAGTTCTTC.

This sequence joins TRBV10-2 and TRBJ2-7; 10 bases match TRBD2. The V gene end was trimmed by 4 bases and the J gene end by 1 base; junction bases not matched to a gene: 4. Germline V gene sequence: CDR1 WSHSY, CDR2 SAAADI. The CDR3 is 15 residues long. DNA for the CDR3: TGCGCCAGCAGTGGTGAACTAGCGGGGTCCTACGAGCAGTACTTC. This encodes CASSGELAGSYEQYF.

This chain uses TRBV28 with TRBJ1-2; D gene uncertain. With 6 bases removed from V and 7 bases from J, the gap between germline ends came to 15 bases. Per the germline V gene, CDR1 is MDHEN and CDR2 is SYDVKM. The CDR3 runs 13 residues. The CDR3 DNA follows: TGTGCCAGCAGGGCAGGTTCCTTACTTGGCTACACCTTC. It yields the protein CASRAGSLLGYTF.

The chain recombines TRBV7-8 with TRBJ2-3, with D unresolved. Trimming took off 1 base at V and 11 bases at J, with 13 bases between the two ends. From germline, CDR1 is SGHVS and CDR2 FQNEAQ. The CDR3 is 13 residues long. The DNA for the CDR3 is TGTGCCAGCAGCTTAGGGTCGAGTCGAGTGCAGTATTTT. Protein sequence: CASSLGSSRVQYF.

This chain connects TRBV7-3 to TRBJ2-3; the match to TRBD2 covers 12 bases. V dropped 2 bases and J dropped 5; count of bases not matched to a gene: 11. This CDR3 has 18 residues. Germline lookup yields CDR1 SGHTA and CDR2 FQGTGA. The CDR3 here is CASSLVPTSGSIVDTQYF. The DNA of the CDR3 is TGTGCCAGCAGCTTAGTCCCGACTAGCGGGAGTATAGTAGATACGCAGTATTTT.

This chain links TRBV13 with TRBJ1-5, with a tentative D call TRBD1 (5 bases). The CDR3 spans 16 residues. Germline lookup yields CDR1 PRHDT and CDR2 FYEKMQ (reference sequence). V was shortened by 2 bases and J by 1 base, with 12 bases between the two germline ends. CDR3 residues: CASSLSSGGSNQPQHF. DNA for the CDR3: TGTGCCAGCAGCTTATCGTCGGGGGGAAGCAATCAGCCCCAGCATTTT.

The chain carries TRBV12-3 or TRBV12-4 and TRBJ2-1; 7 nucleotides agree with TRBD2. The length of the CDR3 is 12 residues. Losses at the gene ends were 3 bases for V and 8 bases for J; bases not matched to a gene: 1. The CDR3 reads CASSLGGYEQFF. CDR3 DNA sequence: TGTGCCAGCAGTTTGGGAGGGTATGAGCAGTTCTTC.

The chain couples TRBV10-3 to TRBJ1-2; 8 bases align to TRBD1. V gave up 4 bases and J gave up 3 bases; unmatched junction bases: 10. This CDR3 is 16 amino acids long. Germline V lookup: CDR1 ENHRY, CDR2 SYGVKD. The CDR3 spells CAISGVAGGADYGYTF. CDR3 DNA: TGTGCCATCAGTGGGGTAGCAGGGGGCGCTGACTATGGCTACACCTTC.

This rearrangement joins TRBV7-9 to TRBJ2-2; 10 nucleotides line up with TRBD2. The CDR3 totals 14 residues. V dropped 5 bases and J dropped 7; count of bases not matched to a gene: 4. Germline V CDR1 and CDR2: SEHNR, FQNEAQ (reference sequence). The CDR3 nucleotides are TGTGCCAGCAGCCCTAGCGGGAGTATCGGGGAGCTGTTTTTT. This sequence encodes CASSPSGSIGELFF.

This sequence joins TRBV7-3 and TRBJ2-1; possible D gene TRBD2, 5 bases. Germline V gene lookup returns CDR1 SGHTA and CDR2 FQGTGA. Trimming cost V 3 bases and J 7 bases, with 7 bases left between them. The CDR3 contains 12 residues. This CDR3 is CASSFRGNEQFF. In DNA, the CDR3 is TGTGCCAGCAGCTTTAGAGGGAATGAGCAGTTCTTC.